This T cell receptor (beta chain) was identified in a study of blood T cell repertoires in COVID-19. Study overall: Sample material is recorded as cDNA or gDNA derived from T cells, B-cell-depleted T cells, or PBMCs.

The protocol was immunoSEQ multiplex PCR, while the TCRdb copy is restricted to in-frame clones and leaves out a portion. The sample shows 14,000 or so clones, about four fifths of them seen only once. With 5 bases removed from V and 0 bases from J, the gap between germline ends came to 14 bases. The V gene's germline CDR1 is MNHEY and CDR2 SMNVEV (reference sequence). CDR3 length: 16 residues. This clonotype originated in a human donor in a cohort sampled during active COVID-19. The sample consisted of peripheral blood. The chain joins TRBV27 to TRBJ2-1, with D perhaps TRBD2 (6 bases). In nucleotides, the CDR3 is TGTGCCAGCAGTAAAGCCGACGGGAGCTCCTACAATGAGCAGTTCTTC. Translated, it gives CASSKADGSSYNEQFF.